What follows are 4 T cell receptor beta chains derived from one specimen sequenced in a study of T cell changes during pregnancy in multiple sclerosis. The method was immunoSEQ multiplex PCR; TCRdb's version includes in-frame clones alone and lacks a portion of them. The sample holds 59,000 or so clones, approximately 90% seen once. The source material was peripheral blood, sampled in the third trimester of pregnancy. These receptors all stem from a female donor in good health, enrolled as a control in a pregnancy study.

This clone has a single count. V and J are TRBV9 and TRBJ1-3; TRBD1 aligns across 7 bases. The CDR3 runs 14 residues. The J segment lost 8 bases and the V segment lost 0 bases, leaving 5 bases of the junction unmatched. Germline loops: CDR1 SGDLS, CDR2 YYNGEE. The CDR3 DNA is TGTGCCAGCAGCGTAGAAACAGGGGAAGACACCATATATTTT. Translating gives CASSVETGEDTIYF.

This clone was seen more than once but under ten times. The CDR3 bases are TGCAGCGTTGGAGGGCCTGAAGCTTTCTTT. It translates to CSVGGPEAFF. V is TRBV29-1 and J is TRBJ1-1; no clear D gene. Trimming shortened V by 4 bases and J by 6 bases, and 6 bases separated the two germline ends. Per the germline V gene, CDR1 is SQVTM and CDR2 is ANQGSEA. The CDR3 consists of 10 residues.

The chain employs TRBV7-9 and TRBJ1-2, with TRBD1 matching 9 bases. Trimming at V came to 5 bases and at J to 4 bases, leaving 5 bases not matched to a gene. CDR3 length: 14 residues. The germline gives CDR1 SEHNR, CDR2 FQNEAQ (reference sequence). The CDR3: CASSLQTGGYGYTF. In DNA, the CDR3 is TGTGCCAGCAGCCTTCAGACAGGGGGCTATGGCTACACCTTC.

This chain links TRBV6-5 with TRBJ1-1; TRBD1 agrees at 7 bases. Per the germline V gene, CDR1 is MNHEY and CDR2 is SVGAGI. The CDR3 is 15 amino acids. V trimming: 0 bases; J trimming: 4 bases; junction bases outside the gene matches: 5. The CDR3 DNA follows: TGTGCCAGCAGTTACTCTGGAGGGGGCGCCACTGAAGCTTTCTTT. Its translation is CASSYSGGGATEAFF.